Listed here is a single T cell receptor (beta chain). Its antigen is still unknown. The sample originates from a study of cytomegalovirus exposure and HLA in healthy donors. Some clones are missing from TCRdb's copy, which holds only in-frame ones; the method was immunoSEQ multiplex PCR. The table includes a few hundred thousand clones, roughly 88% detected once. Study-wide results and caveats: A few CMV-associated chains were confirmed in vitro to be specific for CMV antigens. First-cohort TCR clusters tended to co-occur in the approximately 120 validation repertoires, a later analysis found.

The CDR3 has 18 residues. Unmatched junction bases numbered 13, after V lost 3 bases and J lost 5 bases. Germline CDR1 is SGHRS and CDR2 is YFSETQ. Sequencing was carried out using PBMCs. This chain connects TRBV5-1 to TRBJ2-5; 13 nucleotides match TRBD2. This clonotype was sampled from a woman aged 25 to 45 in good health and CMV-seronegative. The CDR3 region has the DNA TGCGCCAGCAGCTACTTCGGACTAGCGGGAGAGAACCGGGAGACCCAGTACTTC. This encodes CASSYFGLAGENRETQYF.